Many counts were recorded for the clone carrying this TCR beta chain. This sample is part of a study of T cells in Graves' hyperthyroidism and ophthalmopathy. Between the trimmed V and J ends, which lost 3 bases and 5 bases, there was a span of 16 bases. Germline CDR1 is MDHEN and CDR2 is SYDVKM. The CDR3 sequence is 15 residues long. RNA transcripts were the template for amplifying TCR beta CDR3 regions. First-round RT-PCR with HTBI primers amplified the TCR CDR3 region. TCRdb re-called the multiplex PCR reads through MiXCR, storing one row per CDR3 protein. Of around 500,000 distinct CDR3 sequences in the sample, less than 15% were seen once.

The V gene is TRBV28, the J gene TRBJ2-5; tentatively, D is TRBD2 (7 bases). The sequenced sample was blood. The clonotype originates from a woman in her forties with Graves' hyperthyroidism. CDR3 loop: CASSFPGGRGETQYF. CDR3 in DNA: TGTGCCAGCAGTTTCCCCGGGGGGCGAGGTGAGACCCAGTACTTC.